Below are 21 T cell receptor beta chains sequenced from a single sample in a study of T cells after posttransplantation cyclophosphamide. Assay: immunoSEQ multiplex PCR; the TCRdb copy retains only in-frame clones and omits some. Here the sample spans tens of thousands of clones, around 84% being singletons. Sequenced material: PBMCs. The receptors were sampled from a man in his thirties or forties with a blood cancer, CMV-positive, and with a related stem cell donor.

This chain joins TRBV6-6 and TRBJ2-7; 8 nucleotides align to TRBD1. J lost 5 bases, V lost 2 bases, and 8 bases had no gene match. This CDR3 region has 15 residues. Germline CDR1 MNHNY, CDR2 SVGAGI (reference sequence). For the CDR3, the DNA is TGTGCCAGCAGTTACGGTGGACAGGGAGGCAACGAGCAGTACTTC. Translated: CASSYGGQGGNEQYF.

This chain uses TRBV5-4 with TRBJ2-3; 7 nucleotides match TRBD2. The CDR3 is 17 residues long. Trimming cost V 0 bases and J 4 bases; bases outside gene matches: 11. Looked up from germline, CDR1 is SGHNT and CDR2 is YYREEE (reference sequence). The CDR3 bases are TGTGCCAGCAGCTTGGCCCCTACTAGCGTGTCGTCAGATACGCAGTATTTT. Its protein product is CASSLAPTSVSSDTQYF.

This clone was recorded a few times. This chain uses TRBV11-3 with TRBJ1-1; 8 nucleotides match TRBD1. Trimming removed 2 bases from V and 2 bases from J; junction bases left unmatched: 4. Germline V gene sequence: CDR1 SGHNT, CDR2 YENEEA. The CDR3 has 15 residues. For the CDR3, the DNA is TGTGCCAGCAGCTTACTGGGACAGGCTAACACTGAAGCTTTCTTT. This sequence encodes CASSLLGQANTEAFF.

V usage is TRBV2 and J usage is TRBJ1-1; no definite D call. Germline-derived CDR1 and CDR2 are SNHLY and FYNNEI. The CDR3 extends over 14 amino acids. V lost 6 bases to trimming and J lost 1 base, with 12 bases between them. The CDR3 spells CASSPALANTEAFF. In nucleotides, the CDR3 is TGTGCCAGCAGCCCCGCTCTGGCGAACACTGAAGCTTTCTTT.

This clone was seen a few times. The V and J genes are TRBV30 and TRBJ2-1; D might be TRBD2 (5 bases). Trimming took off 3 bases at V and 7 bases at J, with 16 bases between the two ends. This CDR3 comprises 14 residues. Germline CDR1 is GTSNPN and CDR2 is SVGIG (reference sequence). The CDR3 reads CAWRPLGKGNEQFF. CDR3 DNA: TGTGCCTGGAGGCCACTAGGTAAAGGGAATGAGCAGTTCTTC.

This chain joins TRBV19 and TRBJ2-1; 7 bases match TRBD1. The ends lost 9 bases at V and 3 bases at J; junction bases unmatched: 5. This CDR3 contains 13 residues. From germline, CDR1 is LNHDA and CDR2 SQIVND (reference sequence). The CDR3 DNA is TGTGCCAGCCGGGACAGAAACTACAATGAGCAGTTCTTC. This codes for CASRDRNYNEQFF.

The chain couples TRBV7-2 to TRBJ2-7; possible D gene TRBD2, 5 bases. The V end lost 6 bases, the J end lost 0 bases, and 21 bases lay between the germline ends. The germline V gene has CDR1 SGHTA and CDR2 FQGNSA. CDR3 size: 17 residues. CDR3 in amino acids: CASRSRDHDTSSYEQYF. The CDR3, as DNA: TGTGCCAGCAGATCCCGGGATCATGACACGAGCTCCTACGAGCAGTACTTC.

This rearrangement joins TRBV9 to TRBJ2-3; TRBD2 aligns across 9 bases. Trimming at V came to 2 bases and at J to 6 bases, leaving 10 bases not matched to a gene. The CDR3 spans 16 residues. CDR1 and CDR2 (germline): SGDLS, YYNGEE. This CDR3 reads CASSVSGSHPADTQYF. DNA of the CDR3: TGTGCCAGCAGCGTTAGCGGGAGCCACCCCGCGGATACGCAGTATTTT.

This chain links TRBV27 with TRBJ2-7; TRBD2 matches at 7 bases. The V gene end was trimmed by 2 bases and the J gene end by 4 bases; junction bases not matched to a gene: 5. The CDR3 is 14 residues long. The germline CDR1 and CDR2 sequences are MNHEY and SMNVEV (reference sequence). DNA for the CDR3: TGTGCCAGCAGTTTAAAGGCGGGAGCTTACGAGCAGTACTTC. Protein sequence: CASSLKAGAYEQYF.

The V call is TRBV9, the J call TRBJ2-5; D is perhaps TRBD2 (7 bases). The CDR3 runs to 14 residues. V was pared by 3 bases and J by 5 bases, with 14 bases between. The germline CDR1 and CDR2 sequences are SGDLS and YYNGEE. The CDR3 reads CASSEAGAGETQYF. CDR3 in DNA: TGTGCCAGCAGCGAGGCGGGGGCCGGGGAGACCCAGTACTTC.

This rearrangement joins TRBV5-1 to TRBJ2-1; 7 bases are shared with TRBD2. In germline, CDR1 is SGHRS, CDR2 YFSETQ. The CDR3 is 18 residues long. The trim removed 4 bases at V and 1 base at J, leaving 14 bases unmatched. The CDR3 DNA reads TGCGCCAGCAGCCTAGTTGTCTTGGCGGGAGTGTCCTACAATGAGCAGTTCTTC. Protein sequence: CASSLVVLAGVSYNEQFF.

This clone has only one observation. The chain carries TRBV2 and TRBJ2-1, with a possible D match to TRBD2 (5 bases). Trimming stripped 9 bases from V and 5 bases from J, with 14 bases between. This CDR3 is 13 amino acids long. Germline V gene lookup returns CDR1 SNHLY and CDR2 FYNNEI. The CDR3 nucleotides read TGTGCCAGTGGGGTGGACTCGAACAATGAGCAGTTCTTC. Its translation: CASGVDSNNEQFF.

The chain recombines TRBV28 with TRBJ1-1, with 7 bases lining up with TRBD1. Per germline, CDR1 MDHEN and CDR2 SYDVKM. This CDR3 region has 14 residues. Germline trimming cut 4 bases from V and 0 bases from J; bases unmatched to any gene: 2. CDR3: CASSWDRMNTEAFF. The CDR3, as DNA: TGTGCCAGCAGTTGGGACAGAATGAACACTGAAGCTTTCTTT.

This chain connects TRBV7-3 to TRBJ2-2; 8 nucleotides line up with TRBD1. This CDR3 comprises 15 residues. The germline V gene encodes CDR1 SGHTA and CDR2 FQGTGA. The trim removed 4 bases at V and 5 bases at J, leaving 6 bases unmatched. The CDR3 bases are TGTGCCAGCAGCTCCGGACAGGGAAGAACCGGGGAGCTGTTTTTT. Translating it yields CASSSGQGRTGELFF.

The rearrangement uses TRBV6-1 and TRBJ1-1, with 10 bases identical to TRBD1. Germline CDR1 MNHNS, CDR2 SASEGT. The V segment lost 3 bases and the J segment 4 bases; nucleotides outside the gene matches: 8. There are 16 residues in the CDR3. The CDR3 spells CASSDLRTGGSTEAFF. DNA for the CDR3: TGTGCCAGCAGTGACCTTCGGACAGGGGGGAGCACTGAAGCTTTCTTT.

The chain combines TRBV4-2 with TRBJ2-7, with TRBD2 matching 14 bases. CDR3 length: 19 amino acids. Germline-derived CDR1 and CDR2 are LGHNA and YNFKEQ. V gave up 1 base and J gave up 1 base; unmatched junction bases: 9. For the CDR3, the DNA is TGTGCCAGCAGCCAAGCCCCCCCGACTAGCGGGAGGGGGTCCTACGAGCAGTACTTC. This codes for CASSQAPPTSGRGSYEQYF.

This clone showed up just a few times. As DNA, the CDR3 is TGTGCCAGCAGCTTAGGAGGACTAGCGGCCCGCGGGGAGCTGTTTTTT. It is translated as CASSLGGLAARGELFF. This sequence joins TRBV7-9 and TRBJ2-2; the match to TRBD2 covers 10 bases. Germline assignment: CDR1 SEHNR and CDR2 FQNEAQ (reference sequence). CDR3 length: 16 amino acids. Trimming removed 1 base from V and 7 bases from J; junction bases left unmatched: 6.

The rearrangement links TRBV7-2 to TRBJ1-2; TRBD1 is a possible D gene (6 bases). CDR1 is SGHTA and CDR2 is FQGNSA in the germline V gene. The length of the CDR3 is 14 residues. Trimming shortened V by 0 bases and J by 2 bases, and 7 bases separated the two germline ends. The CDR3 protein is CASSLAGTNYGYTF. CDR3 coding DNA: TGTGCCAGCAGCTTAGCCGGGACAAACTATGGCTACACCTTC.

The chain employs TRBV6-1 and TRBJ2-1; TRBD2 matches 14 bases. Germline V CDR1 and CDR2: MNHNS, SASEGT. The CDR3 runs to 16 residues. Trimming at V came to 2 bases and at J to 7 bases, leaving 4 bases not matched to a gene. CDR3 residues: CASSERLAGGRNEQFF. The CDR3 DNA follows: TGTGCCAGCAGTGAAAGACTAGCGGGAGGGCGTAATGAGCAGTTCTTC.

This clone was recorded only once. The chain carries TRBV21-1 and TRBJ1-2; TRBD1, the D gene given by the table, was not confirmed from the DNA. TRBV21-1 is listed as a pseudogene. The CDR3 sequence is 13 residues long. This chain's CDR3 is CASNTGVRYGYTF. The CDR3 DNA sequence: TGTGCCAGCAACACAGGGGTCCGCTATGGCTACACCTTC.

The chain couples TRBV5-4 to TRBJ2-7; 10 bases are shared with TRBD1. V was pared by 3 bases and J by 1 base, with 4 bases of the junction left unmatched. Looked up from germline, CDR1 is SGHNT and CDR2 is YYREEE (reference sequence). This CDR3 has 15 residues. CDR3: CASSYPGQGSYEQYF. CDR3 nucleotides: TGTGCCAGCAGCTATCCGGGACAGGGGTCCTACGAGCAGTACTTC.